Many counts were recorded for the clone carrying this T cell receptor (beta chain). Its antigen is unknown. This may come from a read error, since a much larger clone is one base off. This entry comes from a study of metastatic and nonmetastatic thyroid tumors. Study overall: Both malignant and benign thyroid patients supplied peripheral blood and tumor or nodule tissue samples, across which the repertoires of these patients were then compared. Study-wide results and limits: Significantly greater TCR beta diversity was reportedly found in malignant thyroid tumors than in benign nodules (in blood and tumor).

The CDR3 contains 18 residues. Trimming removed 0 bases from V and 4 bases from J, with 19 bases in between. Germline V gives CDR1 MGHRA, CDR2 YSYEKL. No patient received treatment before thyroid surgery. TCRdb re-analyzed the PCR reads through MiXCR. The table has 20,000 to 30,000 clones, 20% to 25% seen once. Sequenced sample: blood. The receptor was derived from a male donor with papillary thyroid cancer or a benign thyroid nodule (not recorded which). Some clones in this sample may be carry-over from other donors' samples. J is TRBJ1-5 and V is TRBV4-1; D is perhaps TRBD1 (6 bases). The CDR3 is CASSQDVTTGLRNQPQHF. CDR3 DNA: TGCGCCAGCAGCCAAGATGTGACTACAGGGTTACGGAATCAGCCCCAGCATTTT.